The 21 T cell receptor beta chains listed next were all sequenced from one sample in a study of shared clonotypes between healthy human individuals. Repertoires were generated with immunoSEQ multiplex PCR, while TCRdb's copy carries only in-frame clones and drops some. Altogether roughly 2,300,000 clones are present, under 95% being singletons, with the ten largest covering approximately 0.41%. The source material was naive CD4+ T cells from PBMCs. Indicated subset: CD45RA+ positively selected. These receptor sequences come from a man aged 18 to 30 in good health. Some clones in this sample may be carry-over from other donors' samples.

J is TRBJ2-2 and V is TRBV5-8; 7 nucleotides agree with TRBD1. Germline CDR1 is SGHTS and CDR2 is YDEGEE. CDR3 length equals 16 residues. J gave up 3 bases and V 4 bases, and 9 bases lay outside the gene matches. The CDR3 nucleotides read TGTGCCAGCAGCCCGAGAAATACAGGGGACACCGGGGAGCTGTTTTTT. Translating gives CASSPRNTGDTGELFF.

The rearrangement uses TRBV7-8 and TRBJ2-7; D is tentatively TRBD1 or TRBD2 (6 bases each). V lost 7 bases, J lost 7 bases, and 38 bases lay in between. Germline V gene lookup returns CDR1 SGHVS and CDR2 FQNEAQ. This CDR3 is built from 20 residues. Here the CDR3 DNA reads TGTGCCAGCACCCTCCACAGGGTATCAGCGGGTGTTCCCCGTTCGGGGGAGCAGTACTTC. It specifies CASTLHRVSAGVPRSGEQYF.

The chain is built from TRBV29-1 and TRBJ1-5, with D uncertain. Trimming took off 6 bases at V and 3 bases at J, with 12 bases between the two ends. In germline, CDR1 is SQVTM, CDR2 ANQGSEA. This CDR3 is built from 13 residues. Here the CDR3 DNA reads TGCAGCGTGGGTTGGTTCTCCAATCAGCCCCAGCATTTT. It translates to CSVGWFSNQPQHF. The whole variable domain, filled in from reference TRBV29-1 and TRBJ1-5, reads SAVISQKPSRDICQRGTSLTIQCQVDSQVTMMFWYRQQPGQSLTLIATANQGSEATYESGFVIDKFPISRPNLTFSTLTVSNMSPEDSSIYLCSVGWFSNQPQHFGDGTRLSIL.

CDR3 sequence reads: CASSTSGRPDTQYF. CDR3 in DNA: TGTGCCAGTAGTACTAGCGGGAGACCGGATACGCAGTATTTT. The chain links TRBV19 to TRBJ2-3, with TRBD2 matching 10 bases. J gave up 6 bases and V 4 bases, and 4 bases lay outside the gene matches. Germline V gene sequence: CDR1 LNHDA, CDR2 SQIVND (reference sequence). The CDR3 runs 14 residues.

The V gene is TRBV6-6, the J gene TRBJ2-7; D call uncertain. CDR1 is MNHNY and CDR2 is SVGAGI in the germline V gene (reference sequence). V was trimmed by 4 bases and J by 4 bases, leaving 5 bases between them. CDR3 size: 11 residues. CDR3 DNA: TGTGCCAGCAGTTTGATTTACGAGCAGTACTTC. Residues: CASSLIYEQYF.

The V and J genes are TRBV5-1 and TRBJ2-7, with 10 bases matching TRBD1. This CDR3 spans 16 amino acids. Germline V lookup: CDR1 SGHRS, CDR2 YFSETQ. Unmatched junction bases numbered 11, after V lost 4 bases and J lost 4 bases. CDR3 DNA: TGCGCCAGCAGCCGCTCGGGACAGGGGACGCGGTACGAGCAGTACTTC. It encodes CASSRSGQGTRYEQYF. Based on the CDR3 plus reference TRBV5-1 and TRBJ2-7, the full variable domain is KAGVTQTPRYLIKTRGQQVTLSCSPISGHRSVSWYQQTPGQGLQFLFEYFSETQRNKGNFPGRFSGRQFSNSRSEMNVSTLELGDSALYLCASSRSGQGTRYEQYFGPGTRLTVT.

About this clone itself: This specimen includes other DNA sequences encoding the same CDR3. The CDR3 bases are TGTGCCAGCAGCGTAGATTCTAGGGGGCACACCGGGGAGCTGTTTTTT. This encodes CASSVDSRGHTGELFF. V is TRBV9 and J is TRBJ2-2; 7 nucleotides line up with TRBD1. With 0 bases clipped from V and 3 bases from J, the junction kept 5 bases outside the gene matches. Germline values: CDR1 SGDLS, CDR2 YYNGEE. The CDR3 is 16 amino acids.

The chain joins TRBV7-2 to TRBJ2-1; D is possibly TRBD2 (5 bases). Per germline, CDR1 SGHTA and CDR2 FQGNSA. Trimming removed 5 bases from V and 6 bases from J, with 26 bases in between. The CDR3 runs 18 residues. The CDR3 reads CASSRITDAGRGPNEQFF. In DNA, the CDR3 is TGTGCCAGCAGCCGCATCACAGACGCGGGCAGAGGGCCCAATGAGCAGTTCTTC.

The V gene is TRBV6-1, the J gene TRBJ2-2; D remains unclear. The germline V gene has CDR1 MNHNS and CDR2 SASEGT. The CDR3 contains 15 residues. The V end lost 7 bases, the J end lost 5 bases, and 17 bases lay between the germline ends. The CDR3 DNA sequence: TGTGCCAGCACGGTAATTGGGCGTTCGACCGGGGAGCTGTTTTTT. It encodes CASTVIGRSTGELFF.

The genes are TRBV27 and TRBJ2-3, with a possible D match to TRBD1 (6 bases). Trimming shortened V by 7 bases and J by 2 bases, and 22 bases separated the two germline ends. In germline, CDR1 is MNHEY, CDR2 SMNVEV (reference sequence). CDR3 length equals 17 residues. In nucleotides, the CDR3 is TGTGCCAGCACCTCACTCGATTTGAGGGGGACCACAGATACGCAGTATTTT. It translates to CASTSLDLRGTTDTQYF.

CDR3 region: CASKDSQETQYF. In DNA form, the CDR3 reads TGCGCCAGCAAGGACTCCCAAGAGACCCAGTACTTC. J is TRBJ2-5 and V is TRBV10-2; D perhaps matches TRBD2 (5 bases). The CDR3 spans 12 residues. V lost 7 bases, J lost 1 base, and 7 bases lay in between. From germline, CDR1 is WSHSY and CDR2 SAAADI.

The chain joins TRBV29-1 to TRBJ2-7; 10 bases are a match to TRBD2. The CDR3 covers 13 residues. Germline CDR1 and CDR2: SQVTM and ANQGSEA. V shed 4 bases, J shed 4 bases, and the junction held 4 bases outside the gene matches. The CDR3 DNA follows: TGCAGCGTTGTCTCTAGCGGGGGTTACGAGCAGTACTTC. Protein sequence: CSVVSSGGYEQYF.

The chain is built from TRBV28 and TRBJ1-1; D gene unclear. V lost 6 bases and J lost 0, with 8 bases in between. This CDR3 region has 13 residues. CDR1 MDHEN and CDR2 SYDVKM come from the germline V gene. CDR3 sequence (DNA): TGTGCCAGCAGAAGAGCCTTGAACACTGAAGCTTTCTTT. This gives the protein CASRRALNTEAFF.

The chain is built from TRBV18 and TRBJ1-5, with D possibly matching TRBD1 (6 bases). This CDR3 has 18 residues. The V gene lost 2 bases and the J gene lost 0 bases, with 17 bases spanning the gap. Germline loops: CDR1 KGHSH, CDR2 LQKENI. The CDR3 nucleotides are TGTGCCAGCTCACCAAGGGGGGGTGTTTTTCTTAGCAATCAGCCCCAGCATTTT. Protein sequence: CASSPRGGVFLSNQPQHF.

V gene TRBV4-1 combines with J gene TRBJ2-7, with 10 bases that match TRBD2. Per the germline V gene, CDR1 is MGHRA and CDR2 is YSYEKL. This CDR3 contains 18 residues. V lost 1 base and J lost 4; bases outside the gene matches: 13. CDR3 coding DNA: TGCGCCAGCAGCCAAGCCCCGTCGCTAGCGGGAGTTGAATACGAGCAGTACTTC. It specifies CASSQAPSLAGVEYEQYF.

The chain is built from TRBV7-9 and TRBJ2-7; D remains ambiguous. The CDR3 length is 13 residues. V lost 1 base to trimming and J lost 0 bases, with 4 bases between them. Germline assignment: CDR1 SEHNR and CDR2 FQNEAQ (reference sequence). This CDR3 is CASSLVISYEQYF. In DNA form, the CDR3 reads TGTGCCAGCAGCTTAGTCATCTCCTACGAGCAGTACTTC. The full variable domain, in which reference TRBV7-9 and TRBJ2-7 provide the parts outside the CDR3, is DTGVSQNPRHKITKRGQNVTFRCDPISEHNRLYWYRQTLGQGPEFLTYFQNEAQLEKSRLLSDRFSAERPKGSFSTLEIQRTEQGDSAMYLCASSLVISYEQYFGPGTRLTVT.

This sequence joins TRBV9 and TRBJ2-6; 10 bases match TRBD1. The CDR3 runs 19 residues. V trimming: 0 bases; J trimming: 2 bases; junction bases outside the gene matches: 8. Germline V gene data show CDR1 as SGDLS and CDR2 as YYNGEE. CDR3 sequence (DNA): TGTGCCAGCAGCGTAGATAAGGGACAGGGGAAGGCTGGGGCCAACGTCCTGACTTTC. This translates into CASSVDKGQGKAGANVLTF.

This clone was seen more than once but under ten times. As DNA, the CDR3 is TGTGCCAGCGGACAAAATAATGAAAAACTGTTTTTT. Translated, it gives CASGQNNEKLFF. J is TRBJ1-4 and V is TRBV5-6, with D possibly being TRBD1 (5 bases). The V end lost 7 bases, the J end lost 4 bases, and 8 bases lay between the germline ends. Germline CDR1 is SGHDT and CDR2 is YYEEEE. The CDR3 length is 12 residues.

Note on this clone: The same CDR3 also results from other DNA sequences found in this sample. The chain employs TRBV28 and TRBJ1-3, with D unclear. The length of the CDR3 is 11 residues. The V end lost 8 bases, the J end lost 2 bases, and 4 bases lay between the germline ends. The germline V gene has CDR1 MDHEN and CDR2 SYDVKM. In DNA, the CDR3 is TGTGCCAGCTCAGCTGGAAACACCATATATTTT. Encoded protein: CASSAGNTIYF.

The genes are TRBV28 and TRBJ1-1; maybe TRBD1 (6 bases). CDR1 and CDR2 (germline): MDHEN, SYDVKM. Trimming shortened V by 3 bases and J by 0 bases, and 14 bases separated the two germline ends. The CDR3 contains 16 residues. This CDR3 is CASSFPQGPMNTEAFF. The CDR3 DNA reads as TGTGCCAGCAGTTTCCCGCAGGGGCCTATGAACACTGAAGCTTTCTTT.

V is TRBV28 and J is TRBJ2-7; the match to TRBD1 covers 7 bases. The CDR3 spans 15 residues. The V segment lost 2 bases and the J segment 4 bases; nucleotides outside the gene matches: 8. The germline gives CDR1 MDHEN, CDR2 SYDVKM. The CDR3 loop is CASSLEGVQGYEQYF. The CDR3 region has the DNA TGTGCCAGCAGTTTAGAAGGGGTACAGGGGTACGAGCAGTACTTC.